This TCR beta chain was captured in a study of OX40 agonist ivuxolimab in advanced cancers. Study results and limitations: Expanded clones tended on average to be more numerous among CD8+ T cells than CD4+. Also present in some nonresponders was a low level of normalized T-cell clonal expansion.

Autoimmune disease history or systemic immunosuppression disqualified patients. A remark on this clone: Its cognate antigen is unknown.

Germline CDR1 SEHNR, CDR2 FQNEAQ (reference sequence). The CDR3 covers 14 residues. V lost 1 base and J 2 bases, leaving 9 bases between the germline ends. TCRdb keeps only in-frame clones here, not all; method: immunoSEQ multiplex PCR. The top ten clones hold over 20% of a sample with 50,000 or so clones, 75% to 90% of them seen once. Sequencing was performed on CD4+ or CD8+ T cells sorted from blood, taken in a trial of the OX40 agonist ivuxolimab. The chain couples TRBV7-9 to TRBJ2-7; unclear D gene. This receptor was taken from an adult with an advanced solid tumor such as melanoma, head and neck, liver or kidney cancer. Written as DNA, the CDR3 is TGTGCCAGCAGCTTAGTCGATCAGCCCTACGAGCAGTACTTC. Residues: CASSLVDQPYEQYF.